The 10 T cell receptor beta chains given below trace back to one sample, sequenced in a study of CD8 T cells in ankylosing spondylitis. Using its own MiXCR run on the 5' RACE reads, TCRdb lists one record per CDR3 protein. The table has fewer than 550,000 distinct CDR3 sequences, 5.3% seen once. Whole-study results and caveats: What appeared characteristic of ankylosing spondylitis blood was a TCR beta motif of eight highly homologous variants.

No antigen is known for these receptors. The sequencing input was blood, either unsorted or a sorted T cell fraction (not recorded which). These receptors all come from a male donor with ankylosing spondylitis.

This clonotype was observed at least ten times. This chain links TRBV5-6 with TRBJ2-3; D gene uncertain. The CDR3 is 13 residues long. Germline CDR1 and CDR2: SGHDT and YYEEEE. V was cut by 1 base and J by 3 bases, with 6 bases left in between. CDR3: CASSLFPTDTQYF. The CDR3 DNA is TGTGCCAGCAGCTTGTTTCCAACAGATACGCAGTATTTT.

This clonotype was counted at least ten times. The genes are TRBV27 and TRBJ1-4, with a tentative D call TRBD1 (6 bases). V was trimmed by 4 bases and J by 0 bases, leaving 15 bases between them. CDR3 length: 17 residues. Germline V CDR1 and CDR2: MNHEY, SMNVEV (reference sequence). The CDR3 DNA follows: TGTGCCAGCAGTTCGGGACAATCCCCCGCAACTAATGAAAAACTGTTTTTT. Translating it yields CASSSGQSPATNEKLFF.

In its sample, this clonotype was seen many times. The chain is built from TRBV6-1 and TRBJ2-3; 13 bases agree with TRBD2. V trimming: 2 bases; J trimming: 4 bases; junction bases outside the gene matches: 9. Germline V CDR1 and CDR2: MNHNS, SASEGT. This CDR3 spans 18 amino acids. The CDR3 region is CASSERYLTSGRADTQYF. Here the CDR3 DNA reads TGTGCCAGCAGTGAACGGTACCTTACTAGCGGGAGGGCAGATACGCAGTATTTT.

This clonotype showed up many times. This CDR3 is CASTPGQGLPLGTEAFF. In DNA, the CDR3 is TGTGCCAGCACCCCGGGACAGGGGTTACCCCTCGGCACTGAAGCTTTCTTT. The chain uses TRBV6-1 and TRBJ1-1; 10 nucleotides match TRBD1. There are 17 residues in the CDR3. With 7 bases clipped from V and 4 bases from J, the junction kept 15 bases outside the gene matches. CDR1 is MNHNS, CDR2 SASEGT, per germline.

The table lists this clonotype with many counts. V gene TRBV6-2 or TRBV6-3 combines with J gene TRBJ2-7; TRBD1 agrees at 9 bases. The CDR3 consists of 14 residues. Germline CDR1 and CDR2: MNHEY and SVGEGT. With V trimmed by 5 bases and J by 1 base, 3 bases remained unmatched. The CDR3 here is CASSRTGASYEQYF. In nucleotides, the CDR3 is TGTGCCAGCAGTCGGACAGGGGCATCCTACGAGCAGTACTTC.

This clonotype was recorded at least ten times. This chain uses TRBV7-9 with TRBJ2-5; D possibly uses TRBD1 or TRBD2 (5 bases each). Germline-derived CDR1 and CDR2 are SEHNR and FQNEAQ (reference sequence). This CDR3 comprises 15 residues. Trimming pared 6 bases from V and 1 base from J, leaving 15 bases between. In DNA, the CDR3 is TGTGCCAGCAGATCTTTAAGGGACGGCCAAGAGACCCAGTACTTC. Protein product: CASRSLRDGQETQYF.

In its sample, this clonotype was seen many times. This sequence joins TRBV12-3 or TRBV12-4 and TRBJ2-1; D call uncertain. There are 14 residues in the CDR3. V lost 6 bases and J lost 7, with 16 bases in between. The CDR3 nucleotides are TGTGCCAGCAGCCAAACTGGGTGGGCGAATGAGCAGTTCTTC. This gives the protein CASSQTGWANEQFF.

There are a few counts of this clonotype. The gene calls are TRBV24-1 and TRBJ2-3; weak D call: TRBD1 (5 bases). The CDR3 runs 15 residues. V lost 6 bases and J lost 1, with 13 bases in between. The germline V gene has CDR1 KGHDR and CDR2 SFDVKD. CDR3 sequence (DNA): TGTGCCACCAGTCCCAAAGGGGCTGGCACAGATACGCAGTATTTT. Amino acids: CATSPKGAGTDTQYF.

This clonotype was observed many times. The V and J genes are TRBV7-8 and TRBJ2-7; D possibly corresponds to TRBD2 (6 bases). V was cut by 5 bases and J by 5 bases, with 22 bases left in between. Germline CDR1 and CDR2: SGHVS and FQNEAQ. The CDR3 has 16 amino acids. CDR3 nucleotide sequence: TGTGCCAGCAGCCCAGGTCAAATGGCTAGCGTCAACGAGCAGTACTTC. It is translated as CASSPGQMASVNEQYF.

V is TRBV7-2 and J is TRBJ2-1, with D perhaps matching TRBD1 (6 bases). The ends were cut back, 3 bases at V and 2 bases at J, with 11 bases in the middle. This CDR3 has 15 residues. Germline CDR1 and CDR2: SGHTA and FQGNSA. CDR3 protein: CASSFGTTAYNEQFF. DNA for the CDR3: TGTGCCAGCAGCTTCGGGACAACAGCCTACAATGAGCAGTTCTTC.